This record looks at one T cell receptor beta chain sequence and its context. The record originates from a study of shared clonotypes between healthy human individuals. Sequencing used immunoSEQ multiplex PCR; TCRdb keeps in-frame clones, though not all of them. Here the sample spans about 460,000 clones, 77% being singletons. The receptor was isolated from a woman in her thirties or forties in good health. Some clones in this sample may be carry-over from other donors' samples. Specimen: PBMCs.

The CDR3 bases are TGCGCCAGCAGCCACTTTCTGGCGACAGCGGTTCAGGATGGCTACACCTTC. The encoded protein is CASSHFLATAVQDGYTF. The chain is built from TRBV4-1 and TRBJ1-2, with TRBD1 as a possible D gene (5 bases). This CDR3 comprises 17 residues. CDR1 and CDR2 from the germline V gene are MGHRA and YSYEKL. V was cut by 3 bases and J by 6 bases, with 23 bases left in between.